The 16 T cell receptor beta chains presented below share a single source sample, sequenced in a study of OX40 agonist ivuxolimab in advanced cancers. Clones were read by immunoSEQ multiplex PCR, and TCRdb kept only the in-frame ones, dropping some. The sample includes approximately 14,000 clones, just under 80% of them seen just once. The sequenced sample was CD4+ or CD8+ T cells sorted from blood, obtained in a trial of the OX40 agonist ivuxolimab. These TCRs come from an adult with an advanced solid tumor such as melanoma, head and neck, liver or kidney cancer.

The chain links TRBV5-5 to TRBJ2-3; TRBD2 might be the D (5 bases). The V end was cut by 0 bases, the J end by 6 bases, with 11 bases between. The germline V gene encodes CDR1 SGHKS and CDR2 YYEKEE (reference sequence). This CDR3 is 14 amino acids long. CDR3 sequence (DNA): TGTGCCAGCAGCTTGGAGCGGTTGTCGGATACGCAGTATTTT. Amino acid sequence: CASSLERLSDTQYF.

The V call is TRBV7-9, the J call TRBJ2-2; 9 bases match TRBD1. V lost 5 bases, J lost 4 bases, and 5 bases stayed unmatched. Germline loops: CDR1 SEHNR, CDR2 FQNEAQ (reference sequence). This CDR3 spans 15 amino acids. CDR3 amino acids: CASSTGTGTTGELFF. For the CDR3, the DNA is TGTGCCAGCAGCACCGGGACAGGGACCACCGGGGAGCTGTTTTTT. The complete variable domain, with remaining parts taken from reference TRBV7-9 and TRBJ2-2, reads DTGVSQNPRHKITKRGQNVTFRCDPISEHNRLYWYRQTLGQGPEFLTYFQNEAQLEKSRLLSDRFSAERPKGSFSTLEIQRTEQGDSAMYLCASSTGTGTTGELFFGEGSRLTVL.

This clone has a handful of counts. The V and J genes are TRBV16 and TRBJ2-1; possibly TRBD2 for D (5 bases). With 4 bases removed from V and 0 bases from J, the gap between germline ends came to 13 bases. From germline, CDR1 is KGHSY and CDR2 FQNENV. The CDR3 loop spans 16 amino acids. CDR3 DNA: TGTGCCAGCAGCCGGAGTTTGGGGAGCTCCTACAATGAGCAGTTCTTC. It codes for CASSRSLGSSYNEQFF.

The rearrangement links TRBV2 to TRBJ2-1, with D tentatively TRBD2 (6 bases). Looked up from germline, CDR1 is SNHLY and CDR2 is FYNNEI. V gave up 6 bases and J gave up 4 bases, with 7 bases separating them. This CDR3 region has 12 residues. This CDR3 is CASRGTYNEQFF. The CDR3 DNA reads as TGTGCCAGCAGAGGGACTTACAATGAGCAGTTCTTC.

The chain is built from TRBV27 and TRBJ1-5, with a tentative D call TRBD1 (5 bases). This CDR3 is built from 16 residues. V was clipped by 2 bases and J by 2 bases, with 13 bases between them. CDR1 MNHEY and CDR2 SMNVEV come from the germline V gene (reference sequence). Written as DNA, the CDR3 is TGTGCCAGCAGTTTACTGTCGGGGGTTGGCAATCAGCCCCAGCATTTT. It codes for CASSLLSGVGNQPQHF.

The chain joins TRBV27 to TRBJ2-7; the match to TRBD2 covers 7 bases. The CDR3 runs 14 residues. Germline V gene sequence: CDR1 MNHEY, CDR2 SMNVEV (reference sequence). After removal of 9 bases from V and 2 bases from J, the junction contained 10 bases not matched to a gene. The CDR3, as DNA: TGTGCCAGTCCTTTTGGGAGGGATCCCTACGAGCAGTACTTC. This sequence encodes CASPFGRDPYEQYF.

The chain links TRBV19 to TRBJ1-1; D unclear. V shed 1 base and J shed 3 bases, with 6 bases lying between them. Germline V gene sequence: CDR1 LNHDA, CDR2 SQIVND (reference sequence). The CDR3 is made up of 13 amino acids. The CDR3 spells CASSIARDTEAFF. The CDR3 coding sequence is TGTGCCAGTAGTATAGCACGAGACACTGAAGCTTTCTTT.

The J gene is TRBJ2-1, the V gene TRBV5-4; D unclear. Trimming left V 3 bases short and J 7 bases short, with 8 bases between. This CDR3 has 12 residues. Germline values: CDR1 SGHNT, CDR2 YYREEE (reference sequence). CDR3 sequence reads: CASSSLRNEQFF. CDR3 bases: TGTGCCAGCAGCTCCCTCCGGAATGAGCAGTTCTTC.

The chain joins TRBV11-1 to TRBJ2-7; the D gene is possibly TRBD1 (5 bases). The germline CDR1 and CDR2 sequences are SGHAT and FQDESV (reference sequence). The CDR3 has 15 amino acids. The V gene lost 1 base and the J gene lost 4 bases, with 14 bases spanning the gap. The CDR3 loop is CASSLGTRVLYEQYF. The CDR3 coding sequence is TGTGCCAGCAGCTTAGGCACCAGGGTCTTGTACGAGCAGTACTTC.

This clone has a handful of counts. The V gene is TRBV2, the J gene TRBJ1-1; possibly TRBD1 for D (6 bases). Looked up from germline, CDR1 is SNHLY and CDR2 is FYNNEI. The CDR3 has 11 residues. V was pared by 7 bases and J by 7 bases, with 10 bases between. CDR3 sequence: CASMGASEAFF. CDR3 in DNA: TGTGCCAGCATGGGGGCCAGTGAAGCTTTCTTT.

The V call is TRBV5-4, the J call TRBJ2-7; 11 bases agree with TRBD1. CDR1 SGHNT and CDR2 YYREEE come from the germline V gene (reference sequence). This CDR3 is built from 14 residues. Unmatched junction bases numbered 2, after V lost 4 bases and J lost 2 bases. The CDR3 loop is CASSGGQGAYEQYF. For the CDR3, the DNA is TGTGCCAGCAGCGGGGGACAGGGGGCCTACGAGCAGTACTTC.

This clone was seen more than once but under ten times. The rearrangement links TRBV29-1 to TRBJ2-1; D gene uncertain. Trimming took off 7 bases at V and 0 bases at J, with 16 bases between the two ends. CDR1 is SQVTM, CDR2 ANQGSEA, per germline. The CDR3 has 15 residues. CDR3 amino acids: CSGLGLDLSYNEQFF. CDR3 nucleotide sequence: TGCAGCGGGCTAGGTCTAGACCTCTCCTACAATGAGCAGTTCTTC.

To note about this clone: This CDR3 is missing its conserved last phenylalanine or tryptophan, likely due to a read error. CDR3 nucleotide sequence: TGTGCCACCAGCAGAAATATACAGCTGAACACTGAAGCTTTCTAT. Protein product: CATSRNIQLNTEAFY. V gene TRBV15 combines with J gene TRBJ1-1, with D unresolved. Germline CDR1 is LNHNV and CDR2 is YYDKDF (reference sequence). The CDR3 totals 15 residues. V lost 2 bases and J lost 0, with 10 bases in between.

This clone was counted a few times. J is TRBJ2-3 and V is TRBV27; no firm D call. Trimming took 2 bases from V and 3 from J, leaving 9 bases between them. The CDR3 contains 14 residues. Germline CDR1 reads MNHEY; CDR2 reads SMNVEV (reference sequence). The CDR3 DNA reads TGTGCCAGCAGTTTAAAGTCGGGTACAGATACGCAGTATTTT. Amino acid sequence: CASSLKSGTDTQYF.

The CDR3 protein is CASSLRMDTQYF. The CDR3 DNA sequence: TGCGCCAGCAGCTTACGGATGGATACGCAGTATTTT. The rearrangement joins TRBV4-1 to TRBJ2-3; D not resolved. V shed 5 bases and J shed 6 bases, with 9 bases lying between them. Germline CDR1 reads MGHRA; CDR2 reads YSYEKL. The CDR3 length is 12 residues.

The J gene is TRBJ1-5, the V gene TRBV5-5; TRBD1 is a possible D gene (6 bases). The germline CDR1 and CDR2 sequences are SGHKS and YYEKEE (reference sequence). V lost 5 bases, J lost 0 bases, and 12 bases lay in between. The CDR3 has 15 amino acids. The chain's CDR3 is CASSSRGNSNQPQHF. CDR3 in DNA: TGTGCCAGCAGTAGTAGGGGGAATAGCAATCAGCCCCAGCATTTT.